The 6 T cell receptor beta chains below come from one sample, sequenced in a study of shared T cell receptors in the human thymus. The method was immunoSEQ multiplex PCR; TCRdb's version includes in-frame clones alone and lacks a portion of them. Counted here are some 760,000 clones, approximately 83% occurring once; the ten biggest clones make up over 0.008%. The sample was also linked to a second study, of human thymus T cells.

Sample: thymocytes. These receptors came from a girl in the first two years of life with a congenital heart defect.

The V gene is TRBV9, the J gene TRBJ2-2; D uncertain. The CDR3 has 12 amino acids. V was cut by 0 bases and J by 6 bases, with 3 bases left in between. Germline V gene lookup returns CDR1 SGDLS and CDR2 YYNGEE. The CDR3 region is CASSVAAGELFF. CDR3 sequence (DNA): TGTGCCAGCAGCGTAGCAGCCGGGGAGCTGTTTTTT.

The chain couples TRBV9 to TRBJ1-4; 10 bases align to TRBD1. CDR3 size: 16 residues. J gave up 8 bases and V 2 bases, and 9 bases lay outside the gene matches. Germline V gene lookup returns CDR1 SGDLS and CDR2 YYNGEE. The DNA of the CDR3 is TGTGCCAGCAGCGTTACCGGGACAGGGGAACCAGAAAAACTGTTTTTT. Its translation: CASSVTGTGEPEKLFF.

The gene calls are TRBV13 and TRBJ2-1; 12 bases match TRBD2. The ends lost 0 bases at V and 10 bases at J; junction bases unmatched: 7. The CDR3 covers 16 residues. Per germline, CDR1 PRHDT and CDR2 FYEKMQ (reference sequence). The CDR3: CASSLGLAGGLREQFF. CDR3 DNA: TGTGCCAGCAGCTTAGGGCTAGCGGGGGGGCTTAGGGAGCAGTTCTTC.

The chain combines TRBV15 with TRBJ1-1, with D possibly TRBD1 on 5 matching bases. This CDR3 has 15 amino acids. CDR1 LNHNV and CDR2 YYDKDF come from the germline V gene (reference sequence). V lost 0 bases to trimming and J lost 10 bases, with 18 bases between them. The CDR3: CATSREIPGGIGAFF. The CDR3 DNA follows: TGTGCCACCAGCAGAGAGATCCCGGGGGGGATCGGAGCTTTCTTT.

The chain employs TRBV7-9 and TRBJ2-3; the match to TRBD2 covers 9 bases. The length of the CDR3 is 18 residues. Unmatched junction bases numbered 12, after V lost 1 base and J lost 4 bases. Germline-derived CDR1 and CDR2 are SEHNR and FQNEAQ (reference sequence). The CDR3 nucleotides read TGTGCCAGCAGCTTAGATAGGAGAGTAGCGGGGGACTCAGATACGCAGTATTTT. Protein product: CASSLDRRVAGDSDTQYF.

The V gene is TRBV19, the J gene TRBJ1-1, with 7 bases lining up with TRBD1. Germline V gene data show CDR1 as LNHDA and CDR2 as SQIVND (reference sequence). V was pared by 3 bases and J by 3 bases, with 22 bases of the junction left unmatched. This CDR3 is 20 amino acids long. As DNA, the CDR3 is TGTGCCAGTAGTATGCCCAAAAACGGACAGGTGGGGTTTGTGGACACTGAAGCTTTCTTT. Protein product: CASSMPKNGQVGFVDTEAFF.